These 13 T cell receptor beta chains were sequenced from one sample in a study of blood T cell repertoires in COVID-19. Sequencing was performed with immunoSEQ multiplex PCR; in TCRdb, only in-frame clones are kept and a portion is missing. The data show roughly 230,000 clones, with around 82% seen just once and roughly 8.6% held by the top ten. Sequencing was performed on peripheral blood. All receptors come from a man aged 35 to 55 with active or convalescent COVID-19.

The chain combines TRBV10-3 with TRBJ2-6, with D perhaps matching TRBD1 (7 bases). V lost 0 bases and J 0 bases, leaving 15 bases between the germline ends. Per germline, CDR1 ENHRY and CDR2 SYGVKD. This CDR3 comprises 19 residues. CDR3 residues: CAISESNSGGGSGANVLTF. The CDR3 DNA reads TGTGCCATCAGTGAGTCGAACTCAGGGGGAGGCTCTGGGGCCAACGTCCTGACTTTC.

The rearrangement joins TRBV12-3 or TRBV12-4 to TRBJ1-1, with D uncertain. The V end was cut by 3 bases, the J end by 3 bases, with 8 bases between. The CDR3 extends over 13 amino acids. The CDR3 region is CASSFKAHTEAFF. The CDR3 DNA reads as TGTGCCAGCAGTTTTAAAGCCCACACTGAAGCTTTCTTT.

This clone appeared once. This rearrangement joins TRBV7-9 to TRBJ2-2; D call uncertain. The V gene's germline CDR1 is SEHNR and CDR2 FQNEAQ (reference sequence). The CDR3 is made up of 12 amino acids. V was clipped by 2 bases and J by 6 bases, with 4 bases between them. In DNA, the CDR3 is TGTGCCAGCAGCTTACGTCCCGGGGAGCTGTTTTTT. It specifies CASSLRPGELFF. The full variable domain, in which reference TRBV7-9 and TRBJ2-2 provide the parts outside the CDR3, is DTGVSQNPRHKITKRGQNVTFRCDPISEHNRLYWYRQTLGQGPEFLTYFQNEAQLEKSRLLSDRFSAERPKGSFSTLEIQRTEQGDSAMYLCASSLRPGELFFGEGSRLTVL.

The J gene is TRBJ1-5, the V gene TRBV19, with D possibly matching TRBD1 (5 bases). V lost 8 bases to trimming and J lost 3 bases, with 20 bases between them. CDR1 and CDR2 (germline): LNHDA, SQIVND (reference sequence). The CDR3 is 16 residues long. The CDR3 sequence: CASHRGVGQYNQPQHF. In DNA form, the CDR3 reads TGTGCCAGTCATAGGGGCGTAGGCCAATACAATCAGCCCCAGCATTTT.

This rearrangement joins TRBV6-5 to TRBJ1-2, with D uncertain. The CDR3 has 13 amino acids. Germline-derived CDR1 and CDR2 are MNHEY and SVGAGI. Trimming took off 5 bases at V and 8 bases at J, with 15 bases between the two ends. Here the CDR3 DNA reads TGTGCCAGCAGTCCCGCAGGTTTCGGCGGCTACACCTTC. Protein: CASSPAGFGGYTF.

V usage is TRBV6-5 and J usage is TRBJ1-4; maybe TRBD1 (5 bases). The CDR3 contains 16 residues. The germline gives CDR1 MNHEY, CDR2 SVGAGI. Trimming took off 4 bases at V and 0 bases at J, with 12 bases between the two ends. The CDR3 bases are TGTGCCAGCAGTTCGCGACAGCGATCAACTAATGAAAAACTGTTTTTT. Its translation: CASSSRQRSTNEKLFF.

CDR3 protein: CAYTGGASDTQYF. In DNA, the CDR3 is TGTGCCTACACAGGGGGCGCATCAGATACGCAGTATTTT. The rearrangement joins TRBV30 to TRBJ2-3; TRBD1 matches at 9 bases. The trim removed 7 bases at V and 4 bases at J, leaving 6 bases unmatched. The CDR3 is 13 amino acids. The germline V gene encodes CDR1 GTSNPN and CDR2 SVGIG (reference sequence).

V gene TRBV2 combines with J gene TRBJ1-5, with 8 bases fitting TRBD1. The CDR3 extends over 15 amino acids. Germline V gene data show CDR1 as SNHLY and CDR2 as FYNNEI. The junction had 8 bases not matched to a gene; V was cut back by 4 bases and J by 6 bases. The CDR3 here is CASSVAGGVGQPQHF. The DNA of the CDR3 is TGTGCCAGCAGTGTGGCAGGGGGCGTTGGTCAGCCCCAGCATTTT.

The V call is TRBV30, the J call TRBJ1-2; weak D call: TRBD1 (5 bases). Germline-derived CDR1 and CDR2 are GTSNPN and SVGIG (reference sequence). Trimming took off 3 bases at V and 0 bases at J, with 5 bases between the two ends. This CDR3 spans 12 amino acids. The CDR3 DNA reads as TGTGCCTGGAGCAGGGCTAACTATGGCTACACCTTC. Translated, it gives CAWSRANYGYTF.

A note on this clone: At one of its ends the junction is not consistent with the germline gene, which may arise from a read error. The chain carries TRBV7-7 and TRBJ2-1; the D gene is possibly TRBD2 (6 bases). The CDR3 extends over 16 amino acids. Germline V gene data show CDR1 as SSHAT and CDR2 as FNYEAQ (reference sequence). The CDR3, as DNA: TGTGCTAGCAGCTTAGCGGCGGGACCCGGTAGGAATGAGCAGTTCTTC. It encodes CASSLAAGPGRNEQFF.

This clone showed up many times. This chain links TRBV6-2 or TRBV6-3 with TRBJ2-4; TRBD1 aligns across 8 bases. The germline gives CDR1 MNHEY, CDR2 SVGEGT. The ends lost 1 base at V and 6 bases at J; junction bases unmatched: 5. This CDR3 region has 15 residues. CDR3 sequence: CASSYFSRGRNIQYF. The CDR3 DNA follows: TGTGCCAGCAGTTACTTCTCCAGGGGGCGAAACATTCAGTACTTC.

The J gene is TRBJ2-1, the V gene TRBV6-4; 7 nucleotides agree with TRBD1. The germline CDR1 and CDR2 sequences are MRHNA and SNTAGT. The CDR3 length is 14 residues. After removal of 4 bases from V and 8 bases from J, the junction contained 8 bases not matched to a gene. CDR3 protein: CASSAQGVSDEQFF. The DNA of the CDR3 is TGTGCCAGCAGTGCTCAGGGGGTCTCAGATGAGCAGTTCTTC.

This clone showed up just a few times. An end of the junction does not agree with germline; a read error may underlie this. The V call is TRBV30, the J call TRBJ2-1; maybe TRBD2 (6 bases). The CDR3 has 12 residues. The germline gives CDR1 GTSNPN, CDR2 SVGIG (reference sequence). The CDR3 nucleotides are TGTGCCTCACCGGGACTCCGAAATGAGCGGTTCTTC. It specifies CASPGLRNERFF.